The clone carrying this T cell receptor (beta chain) was recorded only once. These data are taken from a study of ipilimumab plus nivolumab after autologous stem cell transplantation. Assay used: immunoSEQ multiplex PCR; TCRdb lists only in-frame clones, some missing. The repertoire has several thousand clones, under 80% of them found once; the top ten carry over 15%. Germline V gene data show CDR1 as MNHNS and CDR2 as SASEGT. Trimming cost V 6 bases and J 9 bases, with 13 bases left between them. The CDR3 consists of 12 residues. The material was PBMCs, obtained in a trial of ipilimumab plus nivolumab as post-transplant consolidation. This clonotype was sampled from a male donor with multiple myeloma. The rearrangement links TRBV6-1 to TRBJ2-3; a weak D match, TRBD2 (6 bases). The CDR3 bases are TGTGCCAGCAGCGGGGGATCGGGGACGCAGTATTTT. Amino acid sequence: CASSGGSGTQYF.